This T cell receptor (beta chain) was recovered during a study of T cells expressing NK-cell markers. Study in general: Seven HCMV-seropositive donors and one seronegative donor made up the eight sequenced donors.

TCRdb reprocessed the 5' RACE reads, with one entry per CDR3 protein and no DNA. The table for this sample gives about 5,000 distinct CDR3 sequences. This clonotype ranks as medium-sized in terms of frequency. The receptor's source is a man aged 18 to 29 in good health. Material for sequencing was blood T cells: a sorted CD56 or NKG2C T cell subset, CD4+ or CD8+ T cells, or bulk PBMC T cells (not recorded which).

CDR3: CSFRRTSGNEQFF. The chain employs TRBV29-1 and TRBJ2-1; TCRdb lists TRBD2, though no DNA is available to test this call. Germline CDR1 is SQVTM and CDR2 is ANQGSEA. This CDR3 comprises 13 residues.